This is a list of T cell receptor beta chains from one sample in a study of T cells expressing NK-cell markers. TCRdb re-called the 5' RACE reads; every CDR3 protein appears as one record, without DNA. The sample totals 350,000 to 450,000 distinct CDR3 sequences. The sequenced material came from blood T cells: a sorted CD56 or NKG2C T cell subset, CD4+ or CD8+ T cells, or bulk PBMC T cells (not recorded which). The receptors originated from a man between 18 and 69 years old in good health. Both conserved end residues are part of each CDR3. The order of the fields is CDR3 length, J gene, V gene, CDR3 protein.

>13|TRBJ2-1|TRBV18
CASSTRIDNEQFF
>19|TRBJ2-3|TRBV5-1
CASSWRTSGGVPVFDTQYF
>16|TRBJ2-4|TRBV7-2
CASSPGPGLAKNIQYF
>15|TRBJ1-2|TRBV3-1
CASSQTRRGENGYTF
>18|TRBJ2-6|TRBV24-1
CATSEPGQGNSGANVLTF
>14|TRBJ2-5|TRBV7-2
CASSLAGDGETQYF
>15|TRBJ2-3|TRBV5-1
CASRRTGANTDTQYF
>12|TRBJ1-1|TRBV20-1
CSATDRGSMAFF
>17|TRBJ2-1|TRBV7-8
CASSIREGQGSYNEQFF
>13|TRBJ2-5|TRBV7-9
CAARRGLVGTQYF
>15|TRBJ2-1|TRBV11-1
CASSLVAGGSFEQFF
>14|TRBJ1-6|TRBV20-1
CSARLGGGFSPLHF
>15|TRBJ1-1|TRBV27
CASSLYPQGATEAFF
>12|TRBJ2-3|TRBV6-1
CASKGTPDTQYF
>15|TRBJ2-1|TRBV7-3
CASSFFGTVIKEQFF
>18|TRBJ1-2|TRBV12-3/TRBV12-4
CASGVSGRRDRLRWGYTF
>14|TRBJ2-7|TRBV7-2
CASSLAGQNYEQYF
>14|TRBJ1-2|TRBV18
CASSPNKDSYGYTF
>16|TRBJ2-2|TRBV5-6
CASSGLGHGLTGELFF
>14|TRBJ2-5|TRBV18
CASSPSGQVETQYF
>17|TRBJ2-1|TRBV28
CASSLWRGPRGVNEQFF
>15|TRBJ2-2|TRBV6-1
CASKKGQGWTGELFF